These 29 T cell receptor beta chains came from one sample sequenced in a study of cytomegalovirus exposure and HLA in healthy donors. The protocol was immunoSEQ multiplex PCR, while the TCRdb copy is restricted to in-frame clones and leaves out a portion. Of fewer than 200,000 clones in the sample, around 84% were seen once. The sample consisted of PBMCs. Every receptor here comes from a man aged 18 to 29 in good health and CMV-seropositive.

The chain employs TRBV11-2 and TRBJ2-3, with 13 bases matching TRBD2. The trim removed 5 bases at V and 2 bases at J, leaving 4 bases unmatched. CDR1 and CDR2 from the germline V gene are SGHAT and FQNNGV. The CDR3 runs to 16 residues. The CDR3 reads CASSQGTSGATDTQYF. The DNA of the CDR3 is TGTGCCAGCAGCCAGGGGACTAGCGGGGCCACAGATACGCAGTATTTT.

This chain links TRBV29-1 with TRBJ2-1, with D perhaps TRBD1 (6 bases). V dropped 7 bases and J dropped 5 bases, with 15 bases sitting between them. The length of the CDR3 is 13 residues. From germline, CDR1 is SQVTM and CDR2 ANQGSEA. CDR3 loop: CSATGKHHNEQFF. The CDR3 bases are TGCAGCGCCACAGGGAAACATCACAATGAGCAGTTCTTC.

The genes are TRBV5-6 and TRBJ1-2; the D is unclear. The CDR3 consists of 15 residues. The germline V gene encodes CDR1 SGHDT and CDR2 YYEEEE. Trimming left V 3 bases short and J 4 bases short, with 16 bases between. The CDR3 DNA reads TGTGCCAGCAGCTCCGACACAGTCGCCCGCTATGGCTACACCTTC. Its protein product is CASSSDTVARYGYTF.

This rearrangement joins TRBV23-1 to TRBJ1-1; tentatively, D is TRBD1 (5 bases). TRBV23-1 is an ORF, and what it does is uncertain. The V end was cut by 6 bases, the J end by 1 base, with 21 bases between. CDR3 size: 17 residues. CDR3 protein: CASRPPNAYRKNTEAFF. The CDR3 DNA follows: TGCGCCAGCAGGCCACCCAACGCCTACAGGAAGAACACTGAAGCTTTCTTT.

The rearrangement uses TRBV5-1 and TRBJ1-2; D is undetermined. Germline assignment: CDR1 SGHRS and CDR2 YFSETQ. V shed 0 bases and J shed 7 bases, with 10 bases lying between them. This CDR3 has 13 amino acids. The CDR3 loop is CASSLDLEGGYTF. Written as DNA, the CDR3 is TGCGCCAGCAGCTTGGATCTGGAGGGTGGCTACACCTTC.

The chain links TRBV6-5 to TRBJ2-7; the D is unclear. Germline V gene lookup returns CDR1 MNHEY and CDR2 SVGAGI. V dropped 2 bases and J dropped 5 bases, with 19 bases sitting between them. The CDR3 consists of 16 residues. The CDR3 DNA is TGTGCCAGCAGTTACGCGTCTGGCGGAGACTGGGACGAGCAGTACTTC. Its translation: CASSYASGGDWDEQYF.

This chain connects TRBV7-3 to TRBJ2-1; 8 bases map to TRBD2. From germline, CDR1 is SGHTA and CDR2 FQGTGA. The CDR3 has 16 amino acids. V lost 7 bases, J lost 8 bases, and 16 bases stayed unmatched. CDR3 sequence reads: CASTPGGRTLMDEQFF. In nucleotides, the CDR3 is TGTGCCAGCACTCCGGGGGGGCGGACCCTAATGGATGAGCAGTTCTTC.

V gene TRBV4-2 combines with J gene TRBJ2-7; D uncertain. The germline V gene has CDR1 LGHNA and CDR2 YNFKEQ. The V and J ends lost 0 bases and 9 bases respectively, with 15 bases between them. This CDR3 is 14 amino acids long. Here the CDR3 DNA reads TGTGCCAGCAGCCAAGAGGGCCGAAACTCAGGGCAGTACTTC. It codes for CASSQEGRNSGQYF.

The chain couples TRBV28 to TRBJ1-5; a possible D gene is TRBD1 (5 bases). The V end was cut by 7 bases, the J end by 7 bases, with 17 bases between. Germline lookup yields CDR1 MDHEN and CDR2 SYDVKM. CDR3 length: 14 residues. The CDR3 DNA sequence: TGTGCCAGCATTGGGCCGGGGGGGGACCAGCCCCAGCATTTT. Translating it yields CASIGPGGDQPQHF.

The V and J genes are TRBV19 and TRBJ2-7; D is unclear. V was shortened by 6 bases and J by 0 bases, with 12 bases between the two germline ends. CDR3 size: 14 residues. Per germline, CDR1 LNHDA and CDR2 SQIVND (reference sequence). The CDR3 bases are TGTGCCAGTAGGGAGACGCATACCTCCTACGAGCAGTACTTC. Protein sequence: CASRETHTSYEQYF.

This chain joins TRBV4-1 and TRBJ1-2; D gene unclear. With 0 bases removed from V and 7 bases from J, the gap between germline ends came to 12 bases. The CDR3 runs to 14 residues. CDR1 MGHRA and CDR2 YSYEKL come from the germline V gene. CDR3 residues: CASSQEGGGSGYTF. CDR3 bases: TGCGCCAGCAGCCAAGAGGGAGGAGGGAGTGGCTACACCTTC.

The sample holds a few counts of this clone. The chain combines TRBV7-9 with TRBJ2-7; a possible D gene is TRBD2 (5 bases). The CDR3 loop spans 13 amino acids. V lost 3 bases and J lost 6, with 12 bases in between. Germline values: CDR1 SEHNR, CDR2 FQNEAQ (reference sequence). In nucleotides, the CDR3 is TGTGCCAGCAGCTTTGGTGGGAGCGGCGAGCAGTACTTC. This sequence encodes CASSFGGSGEQYF.

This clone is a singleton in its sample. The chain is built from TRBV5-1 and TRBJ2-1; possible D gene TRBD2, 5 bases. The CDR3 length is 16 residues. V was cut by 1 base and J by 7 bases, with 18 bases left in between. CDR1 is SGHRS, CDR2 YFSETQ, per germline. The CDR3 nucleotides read TGCGCCAGCAGCTTGCCCGGGATGGGGTTTGGGAATGAGCAGTTCTTC. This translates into CASSLPGMGFGNEQFF.

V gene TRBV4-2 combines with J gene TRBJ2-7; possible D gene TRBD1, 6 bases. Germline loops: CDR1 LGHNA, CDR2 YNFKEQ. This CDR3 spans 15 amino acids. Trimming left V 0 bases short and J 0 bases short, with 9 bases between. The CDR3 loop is CASSQDDRSSYEQYF. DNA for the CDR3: TGTGCCAGCAGCCAAGATGACAGGAGCTCCTACGAGCAGTACTTC.

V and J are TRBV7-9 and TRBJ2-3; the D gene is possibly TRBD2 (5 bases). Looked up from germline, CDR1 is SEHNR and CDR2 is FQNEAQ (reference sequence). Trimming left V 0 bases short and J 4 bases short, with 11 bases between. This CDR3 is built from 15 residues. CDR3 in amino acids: CASSLARAASDTQYF. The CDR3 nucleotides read TGTGCCAGCAGCTTAGCGCGGGCGGCCTCAGATACGCAGTATTTT.

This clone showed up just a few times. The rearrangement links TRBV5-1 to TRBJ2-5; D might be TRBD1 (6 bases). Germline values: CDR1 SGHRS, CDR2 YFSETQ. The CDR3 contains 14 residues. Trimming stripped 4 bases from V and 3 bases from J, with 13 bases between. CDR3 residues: CASSITGTKETQYF. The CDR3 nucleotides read TGCGCCAGCAGCATAACCGGGACAAAAGAGACCCAGTACTTC.

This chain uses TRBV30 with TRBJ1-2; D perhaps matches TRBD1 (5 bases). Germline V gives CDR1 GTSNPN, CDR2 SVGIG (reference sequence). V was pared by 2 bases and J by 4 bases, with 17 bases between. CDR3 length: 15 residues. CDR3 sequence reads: CAWSLGGPEGYGYTF. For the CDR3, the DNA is TGTGCCTGGAGTTTGGGGGGTCCCGAAGGCTATGGCTACACCTTC.

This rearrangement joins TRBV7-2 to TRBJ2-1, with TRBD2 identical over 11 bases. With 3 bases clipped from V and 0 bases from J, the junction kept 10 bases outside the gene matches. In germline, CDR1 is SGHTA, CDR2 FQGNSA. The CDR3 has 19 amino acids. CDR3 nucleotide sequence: TGTGCCAGCAGCTTGGGTGAGGGACTAGCGGTCTACTCCTACAATGAGCAGTTCTTC. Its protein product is CASSLGEGLAVYSYNEQFF.

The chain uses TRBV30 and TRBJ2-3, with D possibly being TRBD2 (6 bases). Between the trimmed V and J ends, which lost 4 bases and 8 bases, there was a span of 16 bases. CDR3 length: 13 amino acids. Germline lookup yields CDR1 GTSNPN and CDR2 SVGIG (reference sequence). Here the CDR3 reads CAWTTLTGSTQYF. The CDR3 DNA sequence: TGTGCCTGGACTACCTTGACCGGGAGTACGCAGTATTTT.

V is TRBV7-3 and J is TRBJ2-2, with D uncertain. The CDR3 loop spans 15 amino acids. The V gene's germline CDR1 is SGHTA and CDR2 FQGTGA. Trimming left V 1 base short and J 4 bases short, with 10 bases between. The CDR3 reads CASSLRPSITGELFF. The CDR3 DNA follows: TGTGCCAGCAGCTTAAGGCCTAGTATCACCGGGGAGCTGTTTTTT.

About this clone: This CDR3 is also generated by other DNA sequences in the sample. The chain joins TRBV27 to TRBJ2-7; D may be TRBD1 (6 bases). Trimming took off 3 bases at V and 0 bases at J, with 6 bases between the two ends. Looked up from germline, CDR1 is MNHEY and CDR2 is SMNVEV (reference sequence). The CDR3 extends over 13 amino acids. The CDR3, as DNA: TGTGCCAGCAGTTTGGACAGCTCCTACGAGCAGTACTTC. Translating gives CASSLDSSYEQYF.

CDR3 in amino acids: CAWSQGGYTQPQHF. As DNA, the CDR3 is TGTGCCTGGAGTCAGGGTGGGTATACTCAGCCCCAGCATTTT. The chain has TRBV30 and TRBJ1-5, with D perhaps TRBD1 (5 bases). V gave up 2 bases and J gave up 6 bases, with 14 bases separating them. Germline values: CDR1 GTSNPN, CDR2 SVGIG (reference sequence). This CDR3 region has 14 residues.

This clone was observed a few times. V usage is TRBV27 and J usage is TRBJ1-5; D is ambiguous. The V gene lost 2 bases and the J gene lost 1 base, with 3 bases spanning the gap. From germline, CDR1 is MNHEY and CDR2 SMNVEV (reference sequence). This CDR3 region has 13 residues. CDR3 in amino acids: CASSLGSNQPQHF. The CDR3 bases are TGTGCCAGCAGTTTAGGCAGCAATCAGCCCCAGCATTTT.

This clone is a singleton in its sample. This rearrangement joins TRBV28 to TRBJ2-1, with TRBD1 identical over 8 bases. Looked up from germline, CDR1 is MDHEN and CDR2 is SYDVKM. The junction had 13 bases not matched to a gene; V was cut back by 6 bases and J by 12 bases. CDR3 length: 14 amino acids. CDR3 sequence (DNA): TGTGCCAGCAGCCTTGGGACAGGTCAAGGAGGGCAGTTCTTC. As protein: CASSLGTGQGGQFF.

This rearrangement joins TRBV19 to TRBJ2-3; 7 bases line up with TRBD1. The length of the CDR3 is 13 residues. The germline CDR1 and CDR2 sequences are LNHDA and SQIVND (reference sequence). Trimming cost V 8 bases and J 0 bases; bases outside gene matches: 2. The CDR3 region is CASWDRSTDTQYF. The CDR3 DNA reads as TGTGCCAGTTGGGACAGAAGCACAGATACGCAGTATTTT.

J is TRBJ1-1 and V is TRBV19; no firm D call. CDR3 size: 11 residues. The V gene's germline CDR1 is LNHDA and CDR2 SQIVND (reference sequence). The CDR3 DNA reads TGTGCTTCGACGGAGGTGGGAGAAGCTTTCTTT. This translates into CASTEVGEAFF. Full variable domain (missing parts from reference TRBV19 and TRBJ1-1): DGGITQSPKYLFRKEGQNVTLSCEQNLNHDAMYWYRQDPGQGLRLIYYSQIVNDFQKGDIAEGYSVSREKKESFPLTVTSAQKNPTAFYLCASTEVGEAFFGQGTRLTVV.

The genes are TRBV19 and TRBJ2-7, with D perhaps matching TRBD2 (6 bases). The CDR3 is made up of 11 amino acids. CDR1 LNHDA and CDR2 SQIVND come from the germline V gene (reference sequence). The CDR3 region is CVTSNGGEQYF. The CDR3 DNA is TGTGTTACTTCGAACGGGGGCGAGCAGTACTTC. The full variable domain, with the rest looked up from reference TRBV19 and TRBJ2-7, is DGGITQSPKYLFRKEGQNVTLSCEQNLNHDAMYWYRQDPGQGLRLIYYSQIVNDFQKGDIAEGYSVSREKKESFPLTVTSAQKNPTAFYLCVTSNGGEQYFGPGTRLTVT.

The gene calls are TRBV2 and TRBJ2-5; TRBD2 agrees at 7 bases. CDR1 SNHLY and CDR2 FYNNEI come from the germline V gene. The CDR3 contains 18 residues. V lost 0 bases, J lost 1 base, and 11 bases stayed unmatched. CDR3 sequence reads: CASSEAPTSTSAQETQYF. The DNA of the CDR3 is TGTGCCAGCAGTGAAGCCCCAACCTCAACTAGCGCCCAAGAGACCCAGTACTTC.

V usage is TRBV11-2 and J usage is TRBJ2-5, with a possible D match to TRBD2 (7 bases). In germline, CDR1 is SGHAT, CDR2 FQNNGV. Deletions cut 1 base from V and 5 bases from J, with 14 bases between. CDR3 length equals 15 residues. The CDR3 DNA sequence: TGTGCCAGCAGCTTAGTGGGGGGGCGATGGGAGACCCAGTACTTC. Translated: CASSLVGGRWETQYF. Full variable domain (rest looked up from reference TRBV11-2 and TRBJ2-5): EAGVAQSPRYKIIEKRQSVAFWCNPISGHATLYWYQQILGQGPKLLIQFQNNGVVDDSQLPKDRFSAERLKGVDSTLKIQPAKLEDSAVYLCASSLVGGRWETQYFGPGTRLLVL.